The entry below gives a single T cell receptor (beta chain) sequence along with its context. Its antigen remains unidentified. This entry is derived from a study of CD8+ T cells in alopecia areata. Study summary: Treated patients were given oral tofacitinib, which was dosed at 5 to 10 mg twice daily.

Treatment meaning: oral pan-JAK inhibitor, 5-10 mg twice daily. Findings and caveats of the study: Having one nonresponder leaves uncertain how baseline CD8+ expansion relates to response. Among the top 100, expanded CD8+ clones were significantly decreased by tofacitinib, as was scalp clonality.

The CDR3 extends over 14 amino acids. Trimming cost V 5 bases and J 2 bases, with 11 bases left between them. Germline values: CDR1 SEHNR, CDR2 FQNEAQ (reference sequence). cDNA reverse transcribed from extracted RNA served as the sequencing template. Libraries were prepared by immunoSEQ multiplex PCR; TCRdb keeps only in-frame clonotypes and omits some of them. The data show about 190,000 clones, 60% to 70% seen once. The rearrangement uses TRBV7-9 and TRBJ2-3, with D perhaps TRBD1 (6 bases). The specimen comprised CD4+ T cells sorted from blood, sampled at week 4, from a patient treated with tofacitinib. This sequence was found in a human donor with alopecia areata. Here the CDR3 reads CASSPGQLTDTQYF. CDR3 bases: TGTGCCAGCAGCCCCGGACAGCTCACAGATACGCAGTATTTT.